Presented here are 11 T cell receptor beta chains from one specimen sequenced in a study of shared clonotypes between healthy human individuals (dated by TCRdb to about 2020). For the CD8 naive samples, CD45RO-negative cells were positively selected for CCR7, yielding a CD45RA+CCR7+ population from which TemRA cells were excluded. Libraries were constructed by the immunoSEQ multiplex PCR assay. TCRdb re-hosts the immuneACCESS table, in-frame sequences only. Its copies lack some clones; in the studies checked, an unresolved V gene accounts for under half of them, and the cause for the rest is not known. The sample profile shows 750,000 to 1,000,000 clones; about 92% of them were found once. In total, the top ten clones hold nearly 25% of the sample. Sequencing input: naive CD8+ T cells sorted from blood. The cell subset or site label on this specimen signifies: CD45RA+CCR7+. These receptors all stem from a man aged 30 to 39 in good health.

The rearrangement joins TRBV15 to TRBJ1-2, with 9 bases aligning to TRBD1. This CDR3 comprises 16 residues. Per the germline V gene, CDR1 is LNHNV and CDR2 is YYDKDF (reference sequence). J was trimmed by 6 bases and V by 0 bases; bases with no gene match: 8. The CDR3: CATSRDMGTGIDGYTF. CDR3 nucleotides: TGTGCCACCAGCAGAGATATGGGGACAGGGATTGATGGCTACACCTTC.

This chain uses TRBV25-1 with TRBJ2-7, with TRBD1 matching over 10 bases. The CDR3 is 18 amino acids. Germline CDR1 reads MGHDK; CDR2 reads SYGVNS. The ends lost 8 bases at V and 2 bases at J; junction bases unmatched: 18. CDR3 sequence reads: CASSGRTGGFYLPYEQYF. The DNA of the CDR3 is TGTGCCAGCTCGGGAAGGACAGGGGGTTTCTATCTTCCCTACGAGCAGTACTTC.

About this clone: The same CDR3 is also encoded by other DNA sequences in this sample. The chain is built from TRBV9 and TRBJ1-5; D might be TRBD1 (6 bases). CDR3 length: 15 amino acids. Deletions cut 2 bases from V and 5 bases from J, with 14 bases between. CDR1 SGDLS and CDR2 YYNGEE come from the germline V gene. Written as DNA, the CDR3 is TGTGCCAGCAGCGTCGGGCAGGGGTTGGATCAGCCCCAGCATTTT. It specifies CASSVGQGLDQPQHF.

The V call is TRBV5-6, the J call TRBJ2-2; D not certain. CDR3 length equals 16 residues. V was pared by 0 bases and J by 0 bases, with 9 bases between. Germline V gene lookup returns CDR1 SGHDT and CDR2 YYEEEE. The CDR3 DNA reads TGTGCCAGCAGCTTGGGGTCTGGCTCGAACACCGGGGAGCTGTTTTTT. This encodes CASSLGSGSNTGELFF. The full variable domain, in which reference TRBV5-6 and TRBJ2-2 provide the parts outside the CDR3, is DAGVTQSPTHLIKTRGQQVTLRCSPKSGHDTVSWYQQALGQGPQFIFQYYEEEERQRGNFPDRFSGHQFPNYSSELNVNALLLGDSALYLCASSLGSGSNTGELFFGEGSRLTVL.

J is TRBJ2-5 and V is TRBV10-2; D ambiguous. The V end lost 3 bases, the J end lost 10 bases, and 9 bases lay between the germline ends. CDR1 WSHSY and CDR2 SAAADI come from the germline V gene. This CDR3 region has 11 residues. CDR3 coding DNA: TGCGCCAGCAGTGAACTCAGAGACCAGTACTTC. Translation: CASSELRDQYF.

The chain combines TRBV5-1 with TRBJ2-1, with TRBD1 matching over 11 bases. The CDR3 is 15 residues long. V dropped 4 bases and J dropped 7; count of bases not matched to a gene: 7. Per the germline V gene, CDR1 is SGHRS and CDR2 is YFSETQ. The CDR3 region is CASSRSGTGGNEQFF. The CDR3 bases are TGCGCCAGCAGCCGATCCGGGACAGGGGGTAATGAGCAGTTCTTC.

CDR3 nucleotide sequence: TGCGCCAGCAGCTCTACAGGGAAAGTGTCCTACGAGCAGTACTTC. Amino acids: CASSSTGKVSYEQYF. V is TRBV5-1 and J is TRBJ2-7; D is perhaps TRBD1 (6 bases). Germline V CDR1 and CDR2: SGHRS, YFSETQ. V shed 3 bases and J shed 1 base, with 14 bases lying between them. This CDR3 contains 15 residues.

The rearrangement uses TRBV21-1 and TRBJ1-5; the D call of TRBD1 is as the table states it, not checked on the DNA. TRBV21-1 is a recognized pseudogene. The length of the CDR3 is 16 residues. The CDR3 coding sequence is TGTGCCAGCAGCTTAACAGGGGATGGTAGCAATCAGCCCCAGCATTTT. Encoded protein: CASSLTGDGSNQPQHF.

The chain is built from TRBV11-2 and TRBJ2-1; 7 positions match TRBD2. The junction had 9 bases not matched to a gene; V was cut back by 4 bases and J by 0 bases. From germline, CDR1 is SGHAT and CDR2 FQNNGV. This CDR3 region has 17 residues. DNA of the CDR3: TGTGCCAGCAGCTCCCCCTTGGGAGGGACCTCCTACAATGAGCAGTTCTTC. Amino acid sequence: CASSSPLGGTSYNEQFF. The full variable domain, rest sourced from reference TRBV11-2 and TRBJ2-1, is EAGVAQSPRYKIIEKRQSVAFWCNPISGHATLYWYQQILGQGPKLLIQFQNNGVVDDSQLPKDRFSAERLKGVDSTLKIQPAKLEDSAVYLCASSSPLGGTSYNEQFFGPGTRLTVL.

V gene TRBV2 combines with J gene TRBJ2-5, with 8 bases identical to TRBD2. The CDR3 is made up of 17 amino acids. The ends lost 3 bases at V and 4 bases at J; junction bases unmatched: 13. CDR1 and CDR2 from the germline V gene are SNHLY and FYNNEI. CDR3 region: CASSENPGTRLRETQYF. CDR3 DNA sequence: TGTGCCAGCAGTGAGAATCCCGGGACTAGGTTACGAGAGACCCAGTACTTC.

The chain is built from TRBV19 and TRBJ1-5; 7 bases line up with TRBD1. Germline loops: CDR1 LNHDA, CDR2 SQIVND (reference sequence). V shed 2 bases, J shed 7 bases, and the junction held 5 bases outside the gene matches. The CDR3 is made up of 14 amino acids. CDR3 residues: CASSIRQGSQPQHF. The CDR3 DNA is TGTGCCAGTAGTATAAGACAGGGATCGCAGCCCCAGCATTTT. The full variable domain, with the rest looked up from reference TRBV19 and TRBJ1-5, is DGGITQSPKYLFRKEGQNVTLSCEQNLNHDAMYWYRQDPGQGLRLIYYSQIVNDFQKGDIAEGYSVSREKKESFPLTVTSAQKNPTAFYLCASSIRQGSQPQHFGDGTRLSIL.